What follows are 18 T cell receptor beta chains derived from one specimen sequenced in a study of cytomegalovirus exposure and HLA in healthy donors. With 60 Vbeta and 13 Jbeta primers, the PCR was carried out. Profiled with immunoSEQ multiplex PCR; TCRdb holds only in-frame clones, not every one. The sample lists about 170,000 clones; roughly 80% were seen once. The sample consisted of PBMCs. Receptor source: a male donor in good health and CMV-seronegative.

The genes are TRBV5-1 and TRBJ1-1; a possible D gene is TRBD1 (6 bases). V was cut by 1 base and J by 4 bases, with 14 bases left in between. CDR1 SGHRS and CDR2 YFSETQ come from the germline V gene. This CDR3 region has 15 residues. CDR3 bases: TGCGCCAGCAGCTTGTCTCGACAGGACTTCACTGAAGCTTTCTTT. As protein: CASSLSRQDFTEAFF.

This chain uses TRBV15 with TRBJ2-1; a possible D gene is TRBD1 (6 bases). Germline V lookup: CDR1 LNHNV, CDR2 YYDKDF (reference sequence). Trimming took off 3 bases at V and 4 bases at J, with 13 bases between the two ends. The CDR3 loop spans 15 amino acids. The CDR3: CATSRTRTEYNEQFF. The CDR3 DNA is TGTGCCACCAGCAGGACCCGGACAGAATACAATGAGCAGTTCTTC.

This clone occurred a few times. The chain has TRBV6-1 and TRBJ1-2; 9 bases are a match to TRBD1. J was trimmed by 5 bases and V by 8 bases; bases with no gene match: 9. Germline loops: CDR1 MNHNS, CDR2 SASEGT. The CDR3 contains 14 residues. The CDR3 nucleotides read TGTGCCAGCGGAATACAGGGGGCCGGGTATGGCTACACCTTC. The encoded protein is CASGIQGAGYGYTF.

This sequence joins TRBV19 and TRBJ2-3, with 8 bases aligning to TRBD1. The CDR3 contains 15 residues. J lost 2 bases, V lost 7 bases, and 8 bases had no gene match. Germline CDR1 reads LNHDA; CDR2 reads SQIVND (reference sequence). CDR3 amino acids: CASTLRQGFTDTQYF. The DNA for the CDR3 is TGTGCCAGTACCCTCAGACAGGGGTTCACAGATACGCAGTATTTT.

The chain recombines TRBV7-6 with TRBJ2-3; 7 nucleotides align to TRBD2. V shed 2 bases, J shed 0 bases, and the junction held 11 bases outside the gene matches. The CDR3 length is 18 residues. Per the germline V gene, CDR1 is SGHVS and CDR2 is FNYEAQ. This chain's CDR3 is CASSLMATSPYSTDTQYF. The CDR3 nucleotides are TGTGCCAGCAGCTTAATGGCGACTAGCCCATATAGCACAGATACGCAGTATTTT.

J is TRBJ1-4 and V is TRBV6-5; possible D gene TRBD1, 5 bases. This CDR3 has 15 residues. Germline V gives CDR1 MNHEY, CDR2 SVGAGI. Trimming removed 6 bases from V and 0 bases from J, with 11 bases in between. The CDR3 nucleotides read TGTGCCAGCAGCCCTTGGGGGGCAACTAATGAAAAACTGTTTTTT. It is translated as CASSPWGATNEKLFF.

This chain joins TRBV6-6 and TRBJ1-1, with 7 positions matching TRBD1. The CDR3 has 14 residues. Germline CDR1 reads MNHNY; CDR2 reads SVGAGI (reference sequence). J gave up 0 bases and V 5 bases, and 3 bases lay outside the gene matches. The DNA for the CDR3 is TGTGCCAGCAGTCAGGGACAGATGAACACTGAAGCTTTCTTT. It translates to CASSQGQMNTEAFF.

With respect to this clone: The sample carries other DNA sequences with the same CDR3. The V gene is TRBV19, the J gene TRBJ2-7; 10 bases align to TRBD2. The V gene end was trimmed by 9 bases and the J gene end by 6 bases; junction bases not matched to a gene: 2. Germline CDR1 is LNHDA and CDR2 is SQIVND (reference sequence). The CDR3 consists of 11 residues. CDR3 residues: CASSSGGEQYF. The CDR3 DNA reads TGTGCCAGCTCTAGCGGGGGCGAGCAGTACTTC.

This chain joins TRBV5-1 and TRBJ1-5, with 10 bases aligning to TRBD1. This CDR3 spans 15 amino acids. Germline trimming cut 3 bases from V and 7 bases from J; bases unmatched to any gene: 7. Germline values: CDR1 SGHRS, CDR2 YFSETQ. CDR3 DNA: TGCGCCAGCAGCTCCGGGACAGGGGCCGGACAGCCCCAGCATTTT. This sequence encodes CASSSGTGAGQPQHF.

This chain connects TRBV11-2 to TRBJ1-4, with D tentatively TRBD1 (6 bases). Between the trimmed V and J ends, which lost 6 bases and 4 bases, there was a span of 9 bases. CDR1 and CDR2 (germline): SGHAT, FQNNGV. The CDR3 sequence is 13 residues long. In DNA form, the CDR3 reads TGTGCCAGCAGGGACAGTTATAATGAAAAACTGTTTTTT. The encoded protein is CASRDSYNEKLFF.

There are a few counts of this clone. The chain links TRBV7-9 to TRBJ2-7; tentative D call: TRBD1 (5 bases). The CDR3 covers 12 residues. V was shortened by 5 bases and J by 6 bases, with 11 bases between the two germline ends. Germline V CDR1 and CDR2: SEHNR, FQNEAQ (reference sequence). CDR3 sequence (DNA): TGTGCCAGCAGCGGCCTCAGGGCCGAGCAGTACTTC. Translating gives CASSGLRAEQYF.

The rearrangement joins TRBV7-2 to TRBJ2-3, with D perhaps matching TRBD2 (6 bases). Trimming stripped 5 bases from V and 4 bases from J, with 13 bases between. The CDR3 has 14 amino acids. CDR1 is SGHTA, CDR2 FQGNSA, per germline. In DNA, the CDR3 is TGTGCCAGCAGCCGCGGGACGGGACCAGATACGCAGTATTTT. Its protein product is CASSRGTGPDTQYF.

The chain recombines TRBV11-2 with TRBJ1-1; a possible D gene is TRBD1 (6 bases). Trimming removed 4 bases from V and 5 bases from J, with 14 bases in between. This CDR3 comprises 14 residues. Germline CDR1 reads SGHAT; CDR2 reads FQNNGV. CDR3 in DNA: TGTGCCAGCAGCTCACAGGGTTGGGGGACTGAAGCTTTCTTT. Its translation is CASSSQGWGTEAFF.

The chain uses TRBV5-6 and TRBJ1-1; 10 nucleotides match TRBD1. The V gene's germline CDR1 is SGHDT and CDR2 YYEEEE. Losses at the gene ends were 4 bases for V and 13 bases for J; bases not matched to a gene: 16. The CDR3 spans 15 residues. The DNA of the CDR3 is TGTGCCAGCAGCCTGATTACCCGGGACAGGGGTACTGATTTCTTT. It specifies CASSLITRDRGTDFF.

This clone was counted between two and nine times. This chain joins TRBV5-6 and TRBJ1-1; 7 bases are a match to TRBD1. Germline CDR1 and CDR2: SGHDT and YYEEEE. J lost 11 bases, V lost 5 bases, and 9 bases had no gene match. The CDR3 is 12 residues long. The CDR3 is CASRGGRVVAFF. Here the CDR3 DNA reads TGTGCCAGCAGAGGGGGCCGGGTAGTGGCTTTCTTT.

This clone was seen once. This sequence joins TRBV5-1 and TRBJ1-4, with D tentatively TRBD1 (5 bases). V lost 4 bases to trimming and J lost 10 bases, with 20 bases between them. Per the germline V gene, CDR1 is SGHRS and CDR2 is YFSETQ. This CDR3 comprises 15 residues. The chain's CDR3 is CASSTGYRQTGKLFF. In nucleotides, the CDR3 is TGCGCCAGCAGCACAGGATACAGGCAGACGGGAAAACTGTTTTTT.

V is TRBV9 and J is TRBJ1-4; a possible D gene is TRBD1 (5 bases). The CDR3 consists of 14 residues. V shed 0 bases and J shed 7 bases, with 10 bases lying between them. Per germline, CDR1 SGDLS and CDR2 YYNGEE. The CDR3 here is CASSVDQGSEKLFF. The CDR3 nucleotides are TGTGCCAGCAGCGTAGACCAGGGCTCTGAAAAACTGTTTTTT.

The CDR3 loop reads CASSLVGPGPNLEETQYF. The CDR3 coding sequence is TGTGCCAGCAGCTTAGTGGGGCCAGGCCCTAATCTCGAAGAGACCCAGTACTTC. This rearrangement joins TRBV11-2 to TRBJ2-5, with D perhaps TRBD1 (5 bases). Looked up from germline, CDR1 is SGHAT and CDR2 is FQNNGV. The CDR3 consists of 18 residues. V was clipped by 1 base and J by 3 bases, with 21 bases between them.